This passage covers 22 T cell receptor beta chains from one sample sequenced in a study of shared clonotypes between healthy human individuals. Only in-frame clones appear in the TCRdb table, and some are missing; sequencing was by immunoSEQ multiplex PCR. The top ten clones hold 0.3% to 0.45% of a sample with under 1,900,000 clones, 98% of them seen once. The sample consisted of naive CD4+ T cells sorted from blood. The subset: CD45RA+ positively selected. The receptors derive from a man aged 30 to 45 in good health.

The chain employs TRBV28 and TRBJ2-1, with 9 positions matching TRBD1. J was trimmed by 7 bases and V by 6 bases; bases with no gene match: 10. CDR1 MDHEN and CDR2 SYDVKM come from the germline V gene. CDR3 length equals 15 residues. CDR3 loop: CASSPEEDRGNEQFF. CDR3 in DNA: TGTGCCAGCAGCCCCGAGGAGGACAGGGGAAATGAGCAGTTCTTC. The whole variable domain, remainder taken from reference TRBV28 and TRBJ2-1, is DVKVTQSSRYLVKRTGEKVFLECVQDMDHENMFWYRQDPGLGLRLIYFSYDVKMKEKGDIPEGYSVSREKKERFSLILESASTNQTSMYLCASSPEEDRGNEQFFGPGTRLTVL.

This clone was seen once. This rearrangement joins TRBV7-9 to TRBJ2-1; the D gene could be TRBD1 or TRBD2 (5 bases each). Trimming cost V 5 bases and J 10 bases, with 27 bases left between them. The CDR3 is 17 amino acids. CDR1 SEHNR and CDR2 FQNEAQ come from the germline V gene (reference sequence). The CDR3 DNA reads TGTGCCAGCAGCAGAACCGGGACCCCCCTTTCTGACGGGGAGCAGTTCTTC. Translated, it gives CASSRTGTPLSDGEQFF.

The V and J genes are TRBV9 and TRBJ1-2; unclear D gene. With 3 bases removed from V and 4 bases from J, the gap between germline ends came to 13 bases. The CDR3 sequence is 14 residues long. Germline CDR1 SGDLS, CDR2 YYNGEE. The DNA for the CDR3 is TGTGCCAGCAGCGCCCTTCCAGCCTCCTATGGCTACACCTTC. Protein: CASSALPASYGYTF.

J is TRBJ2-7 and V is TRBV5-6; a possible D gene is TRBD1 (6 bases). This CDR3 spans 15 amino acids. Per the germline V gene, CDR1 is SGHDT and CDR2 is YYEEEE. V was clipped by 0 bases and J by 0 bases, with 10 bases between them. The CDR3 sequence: CASSLVQGSSYEQYF. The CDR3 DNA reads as TGTGCCAGCAGCTTGGTGCAGGGGAGCTCCTACGAGCAGTACTTC. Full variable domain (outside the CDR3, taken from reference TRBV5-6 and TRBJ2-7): DAGVTQSPTHLIKTRGQQVTLRCSPKSGHDTVSWYQQALGQGPQFIFQYYEEEERQRGNFPDRFSGHQFPNYSSELNVNALLLGDSALYLCASSLVQGSSYEQYFGPGTRLTVT.

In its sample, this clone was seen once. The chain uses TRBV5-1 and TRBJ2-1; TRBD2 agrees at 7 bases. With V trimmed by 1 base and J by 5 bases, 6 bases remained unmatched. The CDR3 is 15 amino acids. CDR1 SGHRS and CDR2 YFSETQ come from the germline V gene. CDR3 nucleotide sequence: TGCGCCAGCAGCTTGATGGCTAGCGGAAACAATGAGCAGTTCTTC. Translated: CASSLMASGNNEQFF.

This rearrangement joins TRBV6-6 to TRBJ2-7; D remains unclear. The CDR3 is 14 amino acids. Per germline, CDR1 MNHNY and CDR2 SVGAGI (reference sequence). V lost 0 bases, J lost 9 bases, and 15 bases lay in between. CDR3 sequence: CASSYSELGSVQYF. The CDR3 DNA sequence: TGTGCCAGCAGTTACTCGGAGTTGGGCTCGGTGCAGTACTTC.

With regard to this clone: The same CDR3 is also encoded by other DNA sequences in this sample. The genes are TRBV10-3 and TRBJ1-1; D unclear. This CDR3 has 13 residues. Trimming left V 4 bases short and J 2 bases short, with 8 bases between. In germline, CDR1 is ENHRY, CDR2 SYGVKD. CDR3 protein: CAISGRGNTEAFF. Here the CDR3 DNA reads TGTGCCATCAGTGGCCGGGGTAACACTGAAGCTTTCTTT.

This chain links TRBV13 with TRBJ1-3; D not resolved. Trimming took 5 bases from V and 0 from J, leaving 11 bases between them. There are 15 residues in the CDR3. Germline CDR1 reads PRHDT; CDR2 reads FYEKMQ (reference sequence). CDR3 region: CASSRSANSGNTIYF. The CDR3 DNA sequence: TGTGCCAGCAGCAGATCTGCCAACTCTGGAAACACCATATATTTT.

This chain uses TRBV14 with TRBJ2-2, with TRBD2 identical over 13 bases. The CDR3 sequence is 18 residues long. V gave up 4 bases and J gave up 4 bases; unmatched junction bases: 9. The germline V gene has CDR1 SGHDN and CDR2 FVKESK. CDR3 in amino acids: CASSPRTSGSRRTGELFF. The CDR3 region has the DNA TGTGCCAGCAGCCCTCGGACTAGCGGGAGTAGGCGCACCGGGGAGCTGTTTTTT.

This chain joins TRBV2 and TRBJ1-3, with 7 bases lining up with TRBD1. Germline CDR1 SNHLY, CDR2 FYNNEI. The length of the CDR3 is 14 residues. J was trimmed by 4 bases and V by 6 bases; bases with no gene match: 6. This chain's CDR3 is CASSPQGGGNTIYF. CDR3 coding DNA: TGTGCCAGCAGCCCCCAGGGGGGCGGAAACACCATATATTTT.

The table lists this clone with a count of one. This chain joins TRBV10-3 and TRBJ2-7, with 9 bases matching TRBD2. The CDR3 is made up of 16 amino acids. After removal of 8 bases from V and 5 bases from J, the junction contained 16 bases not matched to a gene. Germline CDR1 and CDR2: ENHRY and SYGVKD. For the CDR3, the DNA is TGTGCCATCCAGAACGTAGCGGGAGTCCTCATCCACGAGCAGTACTTC. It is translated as CAIQNVAGVLIHEQYF.

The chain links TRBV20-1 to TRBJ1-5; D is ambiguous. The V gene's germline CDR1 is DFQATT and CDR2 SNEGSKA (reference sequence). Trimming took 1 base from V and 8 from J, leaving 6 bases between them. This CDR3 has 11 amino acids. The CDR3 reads CSARASKPQHF. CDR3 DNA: TGCAGTGCTAGAGCCTCCAAGCCCCAGCATTTT.

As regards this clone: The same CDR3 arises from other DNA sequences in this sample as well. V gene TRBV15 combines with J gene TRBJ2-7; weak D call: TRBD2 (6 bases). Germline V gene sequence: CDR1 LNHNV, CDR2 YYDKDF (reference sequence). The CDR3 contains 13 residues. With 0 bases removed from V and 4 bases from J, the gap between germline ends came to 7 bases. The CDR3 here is CATSRDRGYEQYF. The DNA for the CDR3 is TGTGCCACCAGCAGAGATCGGGGGTACGAGCAGTACTTC.

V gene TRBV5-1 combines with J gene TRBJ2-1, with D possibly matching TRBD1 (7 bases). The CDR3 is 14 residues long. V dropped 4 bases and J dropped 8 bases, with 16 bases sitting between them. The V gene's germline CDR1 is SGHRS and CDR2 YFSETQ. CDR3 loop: CASSAGQPGYEQFF. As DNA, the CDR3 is TGCGCCAGCAGCGCGGGACAGCCCGGGTATGAGCAGTTCTTC.

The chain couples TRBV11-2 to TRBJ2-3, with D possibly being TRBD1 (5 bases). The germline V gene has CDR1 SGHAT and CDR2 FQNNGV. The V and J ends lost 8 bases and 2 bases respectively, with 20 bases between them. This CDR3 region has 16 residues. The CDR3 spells CASRPIRAGNTDTQYF. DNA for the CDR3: TGTGCCAGCCGACCGATTAGGGCAGGGAACACAGATACGCAGTATTTT.

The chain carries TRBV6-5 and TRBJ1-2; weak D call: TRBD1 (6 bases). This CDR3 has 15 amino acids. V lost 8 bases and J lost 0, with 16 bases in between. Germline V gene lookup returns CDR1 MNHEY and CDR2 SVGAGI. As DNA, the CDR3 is TGTGCCAGCTGCACTTGGACAGATTCTAACTATGGCTACACCTTC. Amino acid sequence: CASCTWTDSNYGYTF.

The CDR3 coding sequence is TGTGCCAGCAGGGGACCAGGTTCTATCGGGGAGCTGTTTTTT. This sequence encodes CASRGPGSIGELFF. The chain joins TRBV28 to TRBJ2-2, with D perhaps given as TRBD1 or TRBD2 (5 bases each). The CDR3 has 14 amino acids. CDR1 and CDR2 from the germline V gene are MDHEN and SYDVKM. The V end lost 6 bases, the J end lost 7 bases, and 15 bases lay between the germline ends.

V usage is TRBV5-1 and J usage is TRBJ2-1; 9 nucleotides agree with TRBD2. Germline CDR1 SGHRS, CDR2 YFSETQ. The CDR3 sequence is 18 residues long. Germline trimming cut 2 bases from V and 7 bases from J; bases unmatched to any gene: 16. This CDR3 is CASSLRGSAGGIRNEQFF. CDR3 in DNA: TGCGCCAGCAGCTTAAGGGGTTCGGCGGGAGGGATTCGGAATGAGCAGTTCTTC.

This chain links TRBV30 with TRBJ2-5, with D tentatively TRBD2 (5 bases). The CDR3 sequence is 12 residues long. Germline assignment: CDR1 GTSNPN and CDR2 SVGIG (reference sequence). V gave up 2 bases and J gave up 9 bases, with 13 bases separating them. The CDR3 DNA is TGTGCCTGGAGTAACCGGAGGTGGTCCCAGTACTTC. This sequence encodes CAWSNRRWSQYF.

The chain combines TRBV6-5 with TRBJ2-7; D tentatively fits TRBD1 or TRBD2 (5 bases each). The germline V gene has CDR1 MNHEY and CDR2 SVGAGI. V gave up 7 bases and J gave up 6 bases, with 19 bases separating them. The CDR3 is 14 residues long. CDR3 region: CASTFQGRPTEQYF. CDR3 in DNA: TGTGCCAGCACCTTCCAGGGACGACCTACCGAGCAGTACTTC.

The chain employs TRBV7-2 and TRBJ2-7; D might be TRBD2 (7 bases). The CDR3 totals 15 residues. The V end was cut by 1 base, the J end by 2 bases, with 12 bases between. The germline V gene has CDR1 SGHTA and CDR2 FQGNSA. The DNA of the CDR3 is TGTGCCAGCAGCTTAGTAGGGGGAGGGGCCTACGAGCAGTACTTC. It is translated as CASSLVGGGAYEQYF. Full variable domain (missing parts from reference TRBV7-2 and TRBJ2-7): GAGVSQSPSNKVTEKGKDVELRCDPISGHTALYWYRQSLGQGLEFLIYFQGNSAPDKSGLPSDRFSAERTGGSVSTLTIQRTQQEDSAVYLCASSLVGGGAYEQYFGPGTRLTVT.

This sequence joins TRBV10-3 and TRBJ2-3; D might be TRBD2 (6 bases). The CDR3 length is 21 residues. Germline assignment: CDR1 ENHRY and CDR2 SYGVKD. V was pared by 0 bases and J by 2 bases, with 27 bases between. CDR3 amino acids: CAISESNVNVGARGNTDTQYF. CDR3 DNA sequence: TGTGCCATCAGTGAGTCGAATGTAAACGTGGGAGCCCGGGGGAACACAGATACGCAGTATTTT.